This T cell receptor beta chain was retrieved from a study of cytomegalovirus exposure and HLA in healthy donors. Study background: Around 190 million T cells yielded roughly 120 million unique TCR beta sequences, as an earlier analysis found. Whole-study findings and limits: Highest at DRB1 and lowest at HLA-C, TCR association rates differed among HLA loci in a later analysis. Clonal expansion was found to be greater in HLA-associated TCR beta chains than in equally common others in a later analysis.

Researchers ran the PCR with 60 Vbeta and 13 Jbeta primers. Produced via immunoSEQ multiplex PCR; TCRdb's table is partial and in-frame only. Of around 130,000 clones listed, around 80% are singletons. CDR1 and CDR2 from the germline V gene are SGDLS and YYNGEE. The CDR3 runs 16 residues. Of note for this clone: Its antigen is as yet unknown. A junction boundary mismatches the germline segment, possibly from a read error.

The sequenced sample consisted of PBMCs. This chain joins TRBV9 and TRBJ2-6; weak D call: TRBD1 (5 bases). This receptor was taken from a woman in her forties in good health and CMV-seronegative. CDR3 coding DNA: TGTGCCAGCAGCGGGACATTATTCAGTGGGGCCAACGGCCTGACTTTC. Amino acids: CASSGTLFSGANGLTF.